The text below deals with one T cell receptor (beta chain). This CDR3 region has 15 residues. With V trimmed by 0 bases and J by 4 bases, 4 bases remained unmatched. The germline CDR1 and CDR2 sequences are SGHNT and YYREEE (reference sequence). Some clones are missing from TCRdb's copy, which holds only in-frame ones; the method was immunoSEQ multiplex PCR. This table holds roughly 80,000 clones, around 90% found once. The data derive from a study of OX40 agonist ivuxolimab in advanced cancers. Study information: Patients assigned to dose escalation were diagnosed with hepatocellular carcinoma, melanoma, renal cell or head and neck cancer. With a range of roughly 20 to 80, age averaged roughly 60 years, and 75% to 90% were male.

This specimen was CD4+ or CD8+ T cells sorted from blood, taken in a trial of the OX40 agonist ivuxolimab. The chain combines TRBV5-4 with TRBJ1-2; 9 positions agree with TRBD1. This receptor was obtained from an adult with an advanced solid tumor such as melanoma, head and neck, liver or kidney cancer. The CDR3 nucleotides read TGTGCCAGCAGCTTGGCCACGGGACAGGGCTATGGCTACACCTTC. This encodes CASSLATGQGYGYTF.